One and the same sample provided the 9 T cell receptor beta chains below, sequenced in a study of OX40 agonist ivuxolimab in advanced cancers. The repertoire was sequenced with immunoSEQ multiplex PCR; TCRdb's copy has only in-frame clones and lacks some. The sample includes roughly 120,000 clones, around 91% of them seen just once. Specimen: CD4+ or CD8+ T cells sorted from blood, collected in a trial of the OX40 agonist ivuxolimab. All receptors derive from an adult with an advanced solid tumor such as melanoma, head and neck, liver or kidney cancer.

For the CDR3, the DNA is TGCGCCAGCAGCCAAGACAGGGGGCTCGGTCAGCCCCAGCATTTT. It translates to CASSQDRGLGQPQHF. This chain joins TRBV4-3 and TRBJ1-5; 8 positions match TRBD1. With V trimmed by 0 bases and J by 6 bases, 4 bases remained unmatched. Germline-derived CDR1 and CDR2 are LGHNA and YSLEER. The CDR3 loop spans 15 amino acids.

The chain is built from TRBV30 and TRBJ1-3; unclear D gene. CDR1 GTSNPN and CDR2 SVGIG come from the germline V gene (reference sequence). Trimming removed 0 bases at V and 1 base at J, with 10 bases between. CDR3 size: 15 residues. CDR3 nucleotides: TGTGCCTGGAGTGTACCCATGGTTTCTGGAAACACCATATATTTT. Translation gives CAWSVPMVSGNTIYF.

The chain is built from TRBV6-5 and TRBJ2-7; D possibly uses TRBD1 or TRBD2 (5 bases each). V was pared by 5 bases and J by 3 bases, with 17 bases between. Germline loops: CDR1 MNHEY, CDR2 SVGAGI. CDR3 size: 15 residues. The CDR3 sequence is CASSRFRDASYEQYF. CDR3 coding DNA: TGTGCCAGCAGTAGATTCCGGGACGCGAGCTACGAGCAGTACTTC.

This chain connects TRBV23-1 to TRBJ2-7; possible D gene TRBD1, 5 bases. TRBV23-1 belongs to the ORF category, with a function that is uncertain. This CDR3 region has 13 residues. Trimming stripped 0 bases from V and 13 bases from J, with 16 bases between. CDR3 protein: CASSQSPGLVVYF. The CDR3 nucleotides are TGCGCCAGCAGTCAATCCCCAGGGCTAGTGGTCTACTTC.

In DNA form, the CDR3 reads TGTGCCAGCAGCCCGGAGCGGGGGGGCAGCTATGAGCAGTTCTTC. Amino acid sequence: CASSPERGGSYEQFF. The rearrangement links TRBV7-8 to TRBJ2-1; 10 nucleotides match TRBD2. V lost 5 bases and J lost 8; bases outside the gene matches: 9. The CDR3 contains 15 residues. Looked up from germline, CDR1 is SGHVS and CDR2 is FQNEAQ.

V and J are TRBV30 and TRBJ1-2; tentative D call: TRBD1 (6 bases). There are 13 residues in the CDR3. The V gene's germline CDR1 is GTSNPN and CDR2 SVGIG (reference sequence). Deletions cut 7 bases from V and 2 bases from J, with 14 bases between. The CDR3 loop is CASPRGANYGYTF. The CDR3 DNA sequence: TGTGCCTCCCCCCGGGGGGCGAACTATGGCTACACCTTC.

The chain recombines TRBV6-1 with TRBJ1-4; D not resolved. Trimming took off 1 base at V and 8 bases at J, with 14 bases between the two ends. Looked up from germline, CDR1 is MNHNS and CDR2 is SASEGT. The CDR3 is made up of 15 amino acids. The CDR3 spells CASSEGGNPGEKLFF. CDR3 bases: TGTGCCAGCAGTGAAGGTGGCAACCCCGGGGAAAAACTGTTTTTT.

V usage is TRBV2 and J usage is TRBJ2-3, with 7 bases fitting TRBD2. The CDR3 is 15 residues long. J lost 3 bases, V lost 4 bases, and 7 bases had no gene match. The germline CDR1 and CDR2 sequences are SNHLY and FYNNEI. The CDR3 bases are TGTGCCAGCAGTGCACAGCGGGGATGGACAGATACGCAGTATTTT. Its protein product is CASSAQRGWTDTQYF.

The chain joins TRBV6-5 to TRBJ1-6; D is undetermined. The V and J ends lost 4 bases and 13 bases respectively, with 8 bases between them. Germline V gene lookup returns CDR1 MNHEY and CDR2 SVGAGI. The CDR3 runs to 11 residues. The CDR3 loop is CASSSPSPLHF. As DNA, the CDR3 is TGTGCCAGCAGTTCCCCTTCCCCCCTCCACTTT.